This TCR beta chain was sequenced during a study of T-cell reconstitution after alpha-beta-depleted transplantation in children. Findings and caveats of the study: Once a year had passed after transplant, T-cell counts and diversity came mostly from newly produced T cells.

Of note for this clonotype: Antigen unknown.

Molecular barcoding with unique molecular identifiers was used for the TCRbeta library. One entry per CDR3 protein, called by TCRdb with MiXCR from the PCR reads. The top ten clones hold 14% of a sample with about 500,000 distinct CDR3 sequences, more than 9.5% of them seen once. This CDR3 is built from 16 residues. The V segment lost 1 base and the J segment 4 bases; nucleotides outside the gene matches: 8. CDR1 SQVTM and CDR2 ANQGSEA come from the germline V gene. The source material was PBMCs, mostly from graft donor cells, sampled 180 days after TCRalphabeta/CD19-depleted stem cell transplant. This TCR derives from a female patient aged 2-15 years who had a stem cell transplant for aplastic anemia, so the T cells may come from the graft donor. The chain couples TRBV29-1 to TRBJ2-1; the match to TRBD2 covers 9 bases. For the CDR3, the DNA is TGCAGCGTTGAAGGAACGCAACTAGCGGGTTACAATGAGCAGTTCTTC. Translation: CSVEGTQLAGYNEQFF.